These T cell receptor beta chains were read from a single sample in a study of T cells after yellow fever vaccination. TCRdb itself ran the 5' RACE reads through MiXCR, one entry per CDR3 protein. The table has some 670,000 distinct CDR3 sequences, 12% seen once. The sample consisted of PBMCs, taken on the day of the yellow fever booster vaccination. Receptors were obtained from a man under 40 who received the YFV17D yellow fever vaccine. CDR3s include the opening cysteine and the closing phenylalanine or tryptophan. The D gene is left open where the match is weak. Only part of the rows carry a size: once, few, many, or a class if the clone is expanded.

CDR3 protein: CASSFEANTEAFF; CDR3 DNA: TGTGCCAGCAGCTTTGAGGCGAACACTGAAGCTTTCTTT; D gene: NA; clone size: NA; J gene: TRBJ1-1; V gene: TRBV7-8
CDR3 protein: CSGRQGVYNEQFF; CDR3 DNA: TGCAGCGGGAGACAGGGGGTTTACAATGAGCAGTTCTTC; D gene: TRBD1; clone size: few; J gene: TRBJ2-1; V gene: TRBV29-1
CDR3 protein: CASSYSDRRMGAAKNIQYF; CDR3 DNA: TGTGCCAGCAGTTACTCGGACAGACGGATGGGAGCAGCCAAAAACATTCAGTACTTC; D gene: NA; clone size: few; J gene: TRBJ2-4; V gene: TRBV6-2/TRBV6-3
CDR3 protein: CASSLFWDQPQHF; CDR3 DNA: TGTGCCAGCAGCTTATTCTGGGATCAGCCCCAGCATTTT; D gene: NA; clone size: few; J gene: TRBJ1-5; V gene: TRBV7-2
CDR3 protein: CASSPDIFNEQYF; CDR3 DNA: TGTGCCAGCAGCCCGGACATTTTCAACGAGCAGTACTTC; D gene: NA; clone size: many; J gene: TRBJ2-7; V gene: TRBV14
CDR3 protein: CASGLDLWDLTSGTEAFF; CDR3 DNA: TGTGCTAGTGGTTTGGACCTATGGGACCTAACCAGCGGAACTGAAGCTTTCTTT; D gene: NA; clone size: NA; J gene: TRBJ1-1; V gene: TRBV12-5
CDR3 protein: CSGRLAADTQYF; CDR3 DNA: TGCAGTGGCCGGTTGGCCGCAGATACGCAGTATTTT; D gene: NA; clone size: many; J gene: TRBJ2-3; V gene: TRBV20-1
CDR3 protein: CASSLAAGPYNEQFF; CDR3 DNA: TGTGCCAGCAGCTTAGCAGCGGGCCCCTACAATGAGCAGTTCTTC; D gene: NA; clone size: NA; J gene: TRBJ2-1; V gene: TRBV7-8
CDR3 protein: CASSFQANYEQYF; CDR3 DNA: TGTGCCAGCAGCTTTCAAGCGAACTACGAGCAGTACTTC; D gene: NA; clone size: NA; J gene: TRBJ2-7; V gene: TRBV7-2
CDR3 protein: CATSDSRDGYTF; CDR3 DNA: TGTGCCACCAGTGATTCCAGGGATGGCTACACCTTC; D gene: NA; clone size: few; J gene: TRBJ1-2; V gene: TRBV24-1
CDR3 protein: CASSFYSGDYGYTF; CDR3 DNA: TGCGCCAGCAGCTTTTATTCAGGGGACTATGGCTACACCTTC; D gene: NA; clone size: NA; J gene: TRBJ1-2; V gene: TRBV5-1
CDR3 protein: CASRPEPYLNTDTQYF; CDR3 DNA: TGTGCCAGCAGACCGGAGCCCTATTTGAACACAGATACGCAGTATTTT; D gene: NA; clone size: NA; J gene: TRBJ2-3; V gene: TRBV27
CDR3 protein: CARPKGRSNYGYTF; CDR3 DNA: TGTGCCAGACCGAAGGGACGGAGTAACTATGGCTACACCTTC; D gene: NA; clone size: NA; J gene: TRBJ1-2; V gene: TRBV19
CDR3 protein: CAWSVHKSDTQYF; CDR3 DNA: TGTGCCTGGAGTGTACATAAGTCAGATACGCAGTATTTT; D gene: NA; clone size: NA; J gene: TRBJ2-3; V gene: TRBV30
CDR3 protein: CSARTLNYGYTF; CDR3 DNA: TGCAGTGCTCGGACACTAAACTATGGCTACACCTTC; D gene: NA; clone size: few; J gene: TRBJ1-2; V gene: TRBV20-1
CDR3 protein: CASKPPLMWAGGAFF; CDR3 DNA: TGTGCCAGCAAACCACCCCTAATGTGGGCAGGAGGAGCTTTCTTT; D gene: NA; clone size: few; J gene: TRBJ1-1; V gene: TRBV7-2
CDR3 protein: CASSFAQASSGNTIYF; CDR3 DNA: TGTGCCAGCAGTTTCGCACAGGCCAGCTCTGGAAACACCATATATTTT; D gene: NA; clone size: few; J gene: TRBJ1-3; V gene: TRBV12-3/TRBV12-4
CDR3 protein: CASITAGWDTGELFF; CDR3 DNA: TGTGCCAGTATCACGGCAGGGTGGGACACCGGGGAGCTGTTTTTT; D gene: NA; clone size: few; J gene: TRBJ2-2; V gene: TRBV19
CDR3 protein: CASSQPVRRRQNDNEQFF; CDR3 DNA: TGTGCCAGCTCCCAGCCGGTCCGGCGGAGACAAAATGACAATGAGCAGTTCTTC; D gene: NA; clone size: NA; J gene: TRBJ2-1; V gene: TRBV3-1
CDR3 protein: CSARLAGVGQFF; CDR3 DNA: TGCAGTGCTAGACTAGCGGGAGTAGGGCAGTTCTTC; D gene: TRBD2; clone size: NA; J gene: TRBJ2-1; V gene: TRBV20-1
CDR3 protein: CASRATPSYQPQHF; CDR3 DNA: TGTGCCAGCAGAGCGACTCCAAGCTATCAGCCCCAGCATTTT; D gene: NA; clone size: NA; J gene: TRBJ1-5; V gene: TRBV6-2/TRBV6-3
CDR3 protein: CASSQEDLTEAFF; CDR3 DNA: TGCGCCAGCAGCCAAGAGGACCTCACTGAAGCTTTCTTT; D gene: NA; clone size: few; J gene: TRBJ1-1; V gene: TRBV4-3
CDR3 protein: CAWGGQGKNEKLFF; CDR3 DNA: TGTGCCTGGGGGGGACAGGGTAAGAATGAAAAACTGTTTTTT; D gene: TRBD1; clone size: NA; J gene: TRBJ1-4; V gene: TRBV30
CDR3 protein: CASRKNDNQETQYF; CDR3 DNA: TGTGCCAGCAGAAAAAATGACAACCAAGAGACCCAGTACTTC; D gene: NA; clone size: many; J gene: TRBJ2-5; V gene: TRBV7-2
CDR3 protein: CACLVGYTEAFF; CDR3 DNA: TGTGCCTGCCTTGTGGGGTACACTGAAGCTTTCTTT; D gene: NA; clone size: few; J gene: TRBJ1-1; V gene: TRBV30
CDR3 protein: CSARPFPGNYNEQFF; CDR3 DNA: TGCAGTGCTAGGCCCTTTCCCGGGAATTACAATGAGCAGTTCTTC; D gene: NA; clone size: few; J gene: TRBJ2-1; V gene: TRBV20-1
CDR3 protein: CASSLPPGEQFF; CDR3 DNA: TGTGCCAGCAGCTTGCCCCCCGGCGAGCAGTTCTTC; D gene: NA; clone size: NA; J gene: TRBJ2-1; V gene: TRBV7-8
CDR3 protein: CASSFLGPARTDTQYF; CDR3 DNA: TGTGCCAGCAGCTTCTTGGGCCCCGCCAGGACAGATACGCAGTATTTT; D gene: NA; clone size: NA; J gene: TRBJ2-3; V gene: TRBV11-2
CDR3 protein: CSVCPGTSGAYNEQFF; CDR3 DNA: TGCAGCGTCTGTCCCGGGACTAGCGGGGCTTACAATGAGCAGTTCTTC; D gene: TRBD2; clone size: NA; J gene: TRBJ2-1; V gene: TRBV29-1
CDR3 protein: CSVEMADTQYF; CDR3 DNA: TGCAGCGTTGAAATGGCAGATACGCAGTATTTT; D gene: NA; clone size: few; J gene: TRBJ2-3; V gene: TRBV29-1
CDR3 protein: CTSSQDKWAGVNEQFF; CDR3 DNA: TGCACCAGCAGCCAAGATAAGTGGGCTGGGGTAAATGAGCAGTTCTTC; D gene: NA; clone size: few; J gene: TRBJ2-1; V gene: TRBV1
CDR3 protein: CASSQQTGGYYGYTF; CDR3 DNA: TGTGCCAGCAGCCAACAAACAGGGGGTTACTATGGCTACACCTTC; D gene: TRBD1; clone size: NA; J gene: TRBJ1-2; V gene: TRBV7-2
CDR3 protein: CAISGDSYEQYF; CDR3 DNA: TGTGCCATCAGTGGGGACTCCTACGAGCAGTACTTC; D gene: NA; clone size: few; J gene: TRBJ2-7; V gene: TRBV10-3
CDR3 protein: CASSLPRTGSETQYF; CDR3 DNA: TGTGCCAGCAGCTTACCAAGGACAGGTTCAGAGACCCAGTACTTC; D gene: TRBD1; clone size: few; J gene: TRBJ2-5; V gene: TRBV7-6
CDR3 protein: CASSLSGQMNNEQFF; CDR3 DNA: TGCGCCAGCAGCCTTTCGGGACAAATGAACAATGAGCAGTTCTTC; D gene: NA; clone size: NA; J gene: TRBJ2-1; V gene: TRBV4-3
CDR3 protein: CASSRLTSAQETQYF; CDR3 DNA: TGTGCCAGCAGTCGACTGACTAGCGCCCAAGAGACCCAGTACTTC; D gene: TRBD2; clone size: NA; J gene: TRBJ2-5; V gene: TRBV2
CDR3 protein: CASSLITRSSTDTQYF; CDR3 DNA: TGTGCCAGCAGCTTAATTACCCGGTCCAGCACAGATACGCAGTATTTT; D gene: NA; clone size: few; J gene: TRBJ2-3; V gene: TRBV7-9
CDR3 protein: CASSTFRDSGDGYTF; CDR3 DNA: TGTGCCAGCAGTACATTCCGGGACAGCGGGGATGGCTACACCTTC; D gene: TRBD1; clone size: few; J gene: TRBJ1-2; V gene: TRBV2
CDR3 protein: CASNLLNSYEQYF; CDR3 DNA: TGTGCCAGCAACTTACTTAACTCCTACGAGCAGTACTTC; D gene: NA; clone size: NA; J gene: TRBJ2-7; V gene: TRBV7-2
CDR3 protein: CASSQGLSNQPQHF; CDR3 DNA: TGCGCCAGCAGCCAAGGACTAAGCAATCAGCCCCAGCATTTT; D gene: NA; clone size: NA; J gene: TRBJ1-5; V gene: TRBV4-3
CDR3 protein: CASSVGGAAYEQYF; CDR3 DNA: TGTGCCAGCAGCGTAGGCGGGGCCGCCTACGAGCAGTACTTC; D gene: NA; clone size: NA; J gene: TRBJ2-7; V gene: TRBV9
CDR3 protein: CASSQGPGQGDNEQFF; CDR3 DNA: TGCGCCAGCAGTCAGGGGCCGGGACAGGGAGACAATGAGCAGTTCTTC; D gene: TRBD1; clone size: NA; J gene: TRBJ2-1; V gene: TRBV23-1
CDR3 protein: CASSSSGGYGYTF; CDR3 DNA: TGTGCCAGCAGCTCCTCAGGTGGCTATGGCTACACCTTC; D gene: NA; clone size: few; J gene: TRBJ1-2; V gene: TRBV5-4
CDR3 protein: CASSWGSEQFF; CDR3 DNA: TGTGCCAGCAGTTGGGGTTCTGAGCAGTTCTTC; D gene: NA; clone size: NA; J gene: TRBJ2-1; V gene: TRBV12-3/TRBV12-4
CDR3 protein: CASSLWTSEGNEQFF; CDR3 DNA: TGTGCCAGCAGCTTATGGACTAGCGAGGGGAATGAGCAGTTCTTC; D gene: TRBD2; clone size: few; J gene: TRBJ2-1; V gene: TRBV7-2
CDR3 protein: CASSPRPWASGSQAKNIQYF; CDR3 DNA: TGTGCCAGCTCACCACGCCCTTGGGCTAGCGGGAGTCAAGCCAAAAACATTCAGTACTTC; D gene: TRBD2; clone size: NA; J gene: TRBJ2-4; V gene: TRBV18
CDR3 protein: CASSPRTGTGNQPQHF; CDR3 DNA: TGTGCCAGCAGCCCCAGGACAGGGACCGGCAATCAGCCCCAGCATTTT; D gene: TRBD1; clone size: few; J gene: TRBJ1-5; V gene: TRBV7-8
CDR3 protein: CASSLVSVPDEQYF; CDR3 DNA: TGTGCCAGCAGCTTGGTAAGCGTTCCAGACGAGCAGTACTTC; D gene: NA; clone size: many; J gene: TRBJ2-7; V gene: TRBV5-6
CDR3 protein: CSLAGTGSTDTQYF; CDR3 DNA: TGCAGCCTGGCGGGGACAGGGAGCACAGATACGCAGTATTTT; D gene: TRBD1; clone size: few; J gene: TRBJ2-3; V gene: TRBV29-1
CDR3 protein: CSARRNPSGRSYNEQFF; CDR3 DNA: TGCAGTGCTAGGAGAAACCCGAGCGGGAGATCCTACAATGAGCAGTTCTTC; D gene: TRBD2; clone size: many; J gene: TRBJ2-1; V gene: TRBV20-1
CDR3 protein: CASSQGQGIYYEQYF; CDR3 DNA: TGTGCCAGCAGCCAGGGACAGGGTATTTACTACGAGCAGTACTTC; D gene: TRBD1; clone size: NA; J gene: TRBJ2-7; V gene: TRBV14